These 25 T cell receptor beta chains originate from one sample sequenced in a study of cytomegalovirus exposure and HLA in healthy donors. PCR was performed using 60 Vbeta and 13 Jbeta primers. The data were produced by immunoSEQ multiplex PCR, yet TCRdb's version contains in-frame clones alone and is incomplete. The sample has about 200,000 clones; approximately 78% are singletons. The sequencing sample was made of PBMCs. The receptors stem from a woman in her 40s in good health and CMV-seronegative.

The CDR3 spells CASSPGGSYGYTF. For the CDR3, the DNA is TGTGCCAGTAGCCCGGGAGGGTCATATGGCTACACCTTC. The V gene is TRBV19, the J gene TRBJ1-2; the D is unclear. With 6 bases removed from V and 5 bases from J, the gap between germline ends came to 13 bases. The CDR3 length is 13 residues. Germline V gives CDR1 LNHDA, CDR2 SQIVND (reference sequence).

The CDR3 DNA reads TGTGCCAGCAGCTTAGCGCGACAGGGTCGAGAAAAACTGTTTTTT. Translation: CASSLARQGREKLFF. The chain carries TRBV7-9 and TRBJ1-4, with 7 nucleotides matching TRBD1. Germline CDR1 and CDR2: SEHNR and FQNEAQ (reference sequence). The junction had 6 bases not matched to a gene; V was cut back by 0 bases and J by 8 bases. The CDR3 loop spans 15 amino acids.

The rearrangement uses TRBV18 and TRBJ2-3; tentative D call: TRBD2 (5 bases). V was pared by 3 bases and J by 0 bases, with 7 bases between. Germline values: CDR1 KGHSH, CDR2 LQKENI. CDR3 length: 14 residues. CDR3 region: CASSPLASTDTQYF. The CDR3 DNA sequence: TGTGCCAGCTCACCTCTAGCTAGCACAGATACGCAGTATTTT.

This chain uses TRBV7-6 with TRBJ1-1; weak D call: TRBD1 (5 bases). The CDR3 runs to 14 residues. The V gene lost 0 bases and the J gene lost 1 base, with 6 bases spanning the gap. Per the germline V gene, CDR1 is SGHVS and CDR2 is FNYEAQ. The CDR3 sequence is CASSLAGGNTEAFF. The CDR3 region has the DNA TGTGCCAGCAGCTTAGCGGGGGGGAACACTGAAGCTTTCTTT.

This chain's CDR3 is CASSRAAPTQWYF. The DNA for the CDR3 is TGTGCCAGCAGCCGAGCGGCCCCCACGCAGTGGTATTTT. This chain connects TRBV28 to TRBJ2-3, with D possibly being TRBD2 (5 bases). The CDR3 sequence is 13 residues long. Deletions cut 6 bases from V and 14 bases from J, with 21 bases between. Germline CDR1 MDHEN, CDR2 SYDVKM.

This clone was counted a single time. This rearrangement joins TRBV29-1 to TRBJ2-2; 14 positions match TRBD2. Germline CDR1 SQVTM, CDR2 ANQGSEA. The CDR3 runs to 18 residues. J was trimmed by 1 base and V by 6 bases; bases with no gene match: 10. The CDR3 is CSVELPGLAGENTGELFF. Here the CDR3 DNA reads TGCAGCGTCGAACTCCCGGGACTAGCGGGAGAGAACACCGGGGAGCTGTTTTTT.

The chain employs TRBV7-9 and TRBJ1-4; the D gene is possibly TRBD1 (5 bases). CDR1 and CDR2 from the germline V gene are SEHNR and FQNEAQ (reference sequence). V lost 6 bases and J lost 5, with 16 bases in between. The CDR3 sequence is 15 residues long. CDR3: CASRDQGLGNEKLFF. CDR3 DNA sequence: TGTGCCAGCAGAGACCAGGGATTGGGGAATGAAAAACTGTTTTTT.

This clone turned up a few times. V gene TRBV6-6 combines with J gene TRBJ2-2; tentatively, D is TRBD2 (6 bases). This CDR3 spans 14 amino acids. V lost 3 bases to trimming and J lost 3 bases, with 8 bases between them. CDR1 is MNHNY and CDR2 is SVGAGI in the germline V gene (reference sequence). CDR3 sequence reads: CASSYSGDTGELFF. In DNA form, the CDR3 reads TGTGCCAGCAGTTATTCGGGGGACACCGGGGAGCTGTTTTTT.

The genes are TRBV19 and TRBJ2-3; D is unresolved. Germline CDR1 LNHDA, CDR2 SQIVND (reference sequence). With 2 bases removed from V and 4 bases from J, the gap between germline ends came to 7 bases. The CDR3 totals 13 residues. The CDR3 region is CASSILGADTQYF. CDR3 coding DNA: TGTGCCAGTAGTATACTAGGAGCAGATACGCAGTATTTT.

V is TRBV7-8 and J is TRBJ2-2, with TRBD1 matching over 10 bases. V was pared by 5 bases and J by 6 bases, with 12 bases of the junction left unmatched. The CDR3 is made up of 17 amino acids. Germline values: CDR1 SGHVS, CDR2 FQNEAQ. The CDR3 nucleotides are TGTGCCAGCAGCGTCAGAGCCGGGACAGGGGCCGCCGGGGAGCTGTTTTTT. Its protein is CASSVRAGTGAAGELFF.

This clone has a single count. The CDR3 sequence is CASSYATSSYEQYF. CDR3 DNA sequence: TGTGCCAGCAGTTATGCGACTAGCAGTTACGAGCAGTACTTC. V gene TRBV6-6 combines with J gene TRBJ2-7, with 7 bases aligning to TRBD2. CDR3 length: 14 amino acids. CDR1 and CDR2 (germline): MNHNY, SVGAGI (reference sequence). V lost 3 bases, J lost 4 bases, and 6 bases stayed unmatched.

This clone was observed a few times. The gene calls are TRBV30 and TRBJ2-3, with D possibly being TRBD2 (6 bases). The CDR3 is made up of 12 amino acids. Germline V gene data show CDR1 as GTSNPN and CDR2 as SVGIG (reference sequence). Trimming shortened V by 3 bases and J by 6 bases, and 10 bases separated the two germline ends. The CDR3 sequence is CAWSPLADTQYF. For the CDR3, the DNA is TGTGCCTGGAGCCCGCTAGCGGATACGCAGTATTTT.

The rearrangement uses TRBV27 and TRBJ1-4; 7 bases map to TRBD1. Trimming at V came to 6 bases and at J to 8 bases, leaving 6 bases not matched to a gene. Looked up from germline, CDR1 is MNHEY and CDR2 is SMNVEV (reference sequence). The CDR3 is 13 amino acids. The DNA for the CDR3 is TGTGCCAGCAGGACAGGGTTGGGCGAAAAACTGTTTTTT. Protein sequence: CASRTGLGEKLFF. Variable domain in full (rest from reference TRBV27 and TRBJ1-4): EAQVTQNPRYLITVTGKKLTVTCSQNMNHEYMSWYRQDPGLGLRQIYYSMNVEVTDKGDVPEGYKVSRKEKRNFPLILESPSPNQTSLYFCASRTGLGEKLFFGSGTQLSVL.

This clone appeared a few times. The chain carries TRBV28 and TRBJ2-3; D unresolved. The CDR3 covers 15 residues. Germline assignment: CDR1 MDHEN and CDR2 SYDVKM. The ends were cut back, 8 bases at V and 0 bases at J, with 15 bases in the middle. Here the CDR3 DNA reads TGTGCCAGCGGGCCCCACTCTTCTAGCACAGATACGCAGTATTTT. It encodes CASGPHSSSTDTQYF.

This rearrangement joins TRBV27 to TRBJ2-7; D gene uncertain. Trimming removed 5 bases at V and 0 bases at J, with 5 bases between. The CDR3 is 12 residues long. Germline V gene sequence: CDR1 MNHEY, CDR2 SMNVEV (reference sequence). The chain's CDR3 is CASSHSSYEQYF. The DNA for the CDR3 is TGTGCCAGCAGTCACAGCTCCTACGAGCAGTACTTC.

The CDR3 bases are TGTGCCAGCAGCTCCGGGACTAGCCTCTACGAGCAGTACTTC. As protein: CASSSGTSLYEQYF. The rearrangement links TRBV13 to TRBJ2-7; TRBD2 matches at 9 bases. Per the germline V gene, CDR1 is PRHDT and CDR2 is FYEKMQ (reference sequence). With V trimmed by 4 bases and J by 3 bases, 4 bases remained unmatched. This CDR3 comprises 14 residues.

The gene calls are TRBV5-1 and TRBJ2-7, with TRBD2 identical over 10 bases. This CDR3 has 18 amino acids. V shed 0 bases, J shed 4 bases, and the junction held 13 bases outside the gene matches. Per germline, CDR1 SGHRS and CDR2 YFSETQ. The CDR3 sequence: CASSLAPVAGGLTYEQYF. The CDR3 region has the DNA TGCGCCAGCAGCTTGGCCCCGGTAGCGGGAGGCCTCACATACGAGCAGTACTTC.

The chain has TRBV11-1 and TRBJ2-1; D perhaps matches TRBD2 (5 bases). The length of the CDR3 is 16 residues. V gave up 3 bases and J gave up 4 bases, with 16 bases separating them. Germline CDR1 reads SGHAT; CDR2 reads FQDESV (reference sequence). CDR3 protein: CASSLVPSGSYNEQFF. The DNA for the CDR3 is TGTGCCAGCAGCTTGGTCCCGAGCGGAAGTTACAATGAGCAGTTCTTC.

The chain joins TRBV30 to TRBJ2-3, with 8 bases that match TRBD2. With 2 bases clipped from V and 3 bases from J, the junction kept 7 bases outside the gene matches. Looked up from germline, CDR1 is GTSNPN and CDR2 is SVGIG (reference sequence). This CDR3 comprises 15 residues. CDR3 nucleotide sequence: TGTGCCTGGAGTACTACGGGAGGGCGGACAGATACGCAGTATTTT. Its translation: CAWSTTGGRTDTQYF.

This clone has just a few counts. J is TRBJ2-5 and V is TRBV11-3; 7 nucleotides match TRBD1. V trimming: 5 bases; J trimming: 5 bases; junction bases outside the gene matches: 11. CDR3 length equals 15 residues. Germline assignment: CDR1 SGHNT and CDR2 YENEEA. CDR3 DNA sequence: TGTGCCAGCAGCCCCGGAAGACAGGGCTGGGAGACCCAGTACTTC. Amino acids: CASSPGRQGWETQYF.

This chain uses TRBV27 with TRBJ1-2, with 10 bases matching TRBD1. Germline trimming cut 5 bases from V and 4 bases from J; bases unmatched to any gene: 7. Germline V CDR1 and CDR2: MNHEY, SMNVEV (reference sequence). This CDR3 region has 15 residues. The CDR3 protein is CASSILGQGGYGYTF. The CDR3 DNA follows: TGTGCCAGCAGTATCCTCGGACAGGGGGGCTATGGCTACACCTTC.

The chain couples TRBV18 to TRBJ2-1, with D possibly TRBD2 on 6 matching bases. Per germline, CDR1 KGHSH and CDR2 LQKENI. The CDR3 loop spans 16 amino acids. The V end lost 0 bases, the J end lost 5 bases, and 14 bases lay between the germline ends. The CDR3 DNA sequence: TGTGCCAGCTCACCACCGTCCCTAGCGCTACACAATGAGCAGTTCTTC. Residues: CASSPPSLALHNEQFF.

This chain links TRBV7-6 with TRBJ2-7; D possibly corresponds to TRBD1 (6 bases). Germline assignment: CDR1 SGHVS and CDR2 FNYEAQ. CDR3 size: 14 residues. Trimming removed 5 bases at V and 4 bases at J, with 15 bases between. The CDR3, as DNA: TGTGCCAGCAGCCCACGCGGACAGTGGTACGAGCAGTACTTC. It translates to CASSPRGQWYEQYF.

This chain joins TRBV29-1 and TRBJ2-7; 13 bases map to TRBD2. J lost 4 bases, V lost 2 bases, and 8 bases had no gene match. Germline V lookup: CDR1 SQVTM, CDR2 ANQGSEA. The CDR3 sequence is 16 residues long. CDR3 bases: TGCAGCGTTGAACAGTGGACTAGCGGGAGTAGGTACGAGCAGTACTTC. Amino acid sequence: CSVEQWTSGSRYEQYF.

As DNA, the CDR3 is TGTGCCAGCAGCTCGTCACTAGGTGGTCAGCCCCAGCATTTT. This sequence encodes CASSSSLGGQPQHF. The chain carries TRBV7-2 and TRBJ1-5; D is ambiguous. Looked up from germline, CDR1 is SGHTA and CDR2 is FQGNSA. This CDR3 has 14 amino acids. V lost 4 bases and J lost 6, with 13 bases in between.